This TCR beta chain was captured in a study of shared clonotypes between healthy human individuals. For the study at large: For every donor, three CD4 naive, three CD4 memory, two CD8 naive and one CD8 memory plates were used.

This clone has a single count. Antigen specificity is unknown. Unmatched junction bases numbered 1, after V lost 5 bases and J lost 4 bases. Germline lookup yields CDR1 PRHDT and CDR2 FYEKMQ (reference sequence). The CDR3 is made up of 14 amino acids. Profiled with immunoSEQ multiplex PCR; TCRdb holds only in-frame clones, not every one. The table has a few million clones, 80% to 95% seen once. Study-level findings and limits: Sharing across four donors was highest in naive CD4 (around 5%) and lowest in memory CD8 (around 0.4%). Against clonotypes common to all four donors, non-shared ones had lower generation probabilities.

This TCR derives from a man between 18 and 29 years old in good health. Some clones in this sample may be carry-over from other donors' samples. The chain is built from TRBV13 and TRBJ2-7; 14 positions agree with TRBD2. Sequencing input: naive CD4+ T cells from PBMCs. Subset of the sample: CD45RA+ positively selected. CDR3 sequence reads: CASSRTSGRYEQYF. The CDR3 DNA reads TGTGCCAGCAGCCGGACTAGCGGGAGGTACGAGCAGTACTTC.